This TCR beta chain was captured in a study of cytomegalovirus exposure and HLA in healthy donors. PCR was performed using 60 Vbeta and 13 Jbeta primers. Some clones are missing from TCRdb's copy, which holds only in-frame ones; the method was immunoSEQ multiplex PCR. The table has about 130,000 clones, approximately 85% seen once. As concerns this clone: No antigen is known for it.

Study-level points and caveats: A later analysis reported that several of the most significant clusters appeared to be linked to common viral pathogens, among them Epstein-Barr virus. The HLA-A and HLA-B alleles of most subjects were reportedly predicted accurately from TCR beta sequences. The study recorded more than 150 TCR beta chains that were cytomegalovirus-associated.

The CDR3 has 14 amino acids. Germline V gene lookup returns CDR1 SGHRS and CDR2 YFSETQ. V was pared by 0 bases and J by 3 bases, with 10 bases between. V is TRBV5-1 and J is TRBJ2-7, with D maybe TRBD1 (6 bases). The source material was PBMCs. This receptor was identified in a boy aged 5-17 years in good health and CMV-seronegative. CDR3 DNA: TGCGCCAGCAGCTTGGGGACAGACTACTACGAGCAGTACTTC. This translates into CASSLGTDYYEQYF.